The entry below describes one T cell receptor (beta chain). This CDR3 is also generated by other DNA sequences in the sample. V was clipped by 6 bases and J by 6 bases, with 9 bases between them. The CDR3 sequence is 13 residues long. Germline values: CDR1 MNHNS, CDR2 SASEGT. The data belong to a study of glioma-infiltrating T cells after dendritic cell vaccination. Study-level background: Treatment, given 2003 to 2012, was autologous tumor lysate-pulsed dendritic cell vaccination.

The PCR used 60 V beta and 13 J beta primers. Produced via immunoSEQ multiplex PCR; TCRdb's table is partial and in-frame only. Found here are about 30,000 clones, roughly nine tenths of them singletons; the top ten hold more than 2%. The starting material was blood, obtained before dendritic cell vaccination. The chain couples TRBV6-1 to TRBJ1-6; maybe TRBD1 (5 bases). The clonotype was recovered from a human donor with glioblastoma. CDR3 DNA: TGTGCCAGCAGAACGACAGCTAATTCACCCCTCCACTTT. It is translated as CASRTTANSPLHF.